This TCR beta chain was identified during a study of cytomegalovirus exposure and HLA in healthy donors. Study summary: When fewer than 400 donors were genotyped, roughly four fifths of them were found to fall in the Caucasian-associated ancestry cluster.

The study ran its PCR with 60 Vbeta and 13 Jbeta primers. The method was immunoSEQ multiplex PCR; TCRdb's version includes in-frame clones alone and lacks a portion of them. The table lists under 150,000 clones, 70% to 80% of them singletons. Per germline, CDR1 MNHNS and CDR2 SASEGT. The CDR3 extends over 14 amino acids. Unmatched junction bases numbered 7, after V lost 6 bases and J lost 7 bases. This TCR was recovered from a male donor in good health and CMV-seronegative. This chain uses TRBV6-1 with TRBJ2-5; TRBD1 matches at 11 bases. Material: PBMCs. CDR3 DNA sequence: TGTGCCAGCAGCCCAGGACAGGGGGCTTGGACCCAGTACTTC. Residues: CASSPGQGAWTQYF.